The 10 T cell receptor beta chains given below trace back to one sample, sequenced in a study of shared clonotypes between healthy human individuals. Clones were read by immunoSEQ multiplex PCR, and TCRdb kept only the in-frame ones, dropping some. The sample consists of about 1.5 million clones, 95% to 99% of them appearing once. The sequenced material came from naive CD4+ T cells sorted from blood. Subset indicated: CD45RA+ positively selected. Receptors were obtained from a young man in good health.

This sequence joins TRBV7-6 and TRBJ2-2; 10 nucleotides agree with TRBD2. Germline V gives CDR1 SGHVS, CDR2 FNYEAQ. This CDR3 is 18 amino acids long. J gave up 1 base and V 2 bases, and 7 bases lay outside the gene matches. DNA of the CDR3: TGTGCCAGCAGCTTAAGACTAGCGGGTGCGGAGAACACCGGGGAGCTGTTTTTT. The encoded protein is CASSLRLAGAENTGELFF.

This sequence joins TRBV7-2 and TRBJ1-2, with TRBD1 matching 7 bases. The germline gives CDR1 SGHTA, CDR2 FQGNSA. The CDR3 is 16 residues long. V shed 5 bases and J 2 bases; nucleotides not matched to a gene: 11. The CDR3, as DNA: TGTGCCAGCAGCACGCGACAGGGATCTGGCAACTATGGCTACACCTTC. Protein sequence: CASSTRQGSGNYGYTF.

The V call is TRBV7-9, the J call TRBJ1-1; tentative D call: TRBD1 (6 bases). Per germline, CDR1 SEHNR and CDR2 FQNEAQ (reference sequence). The V end was cut by 1 base, the J end by 1 base, with 10 bases between. There are 15 residues in the CDR3. The CDR3 nucleotides read TGTGCCAGCAGCTTAGAAGGGACACCGAACACTGAAGCTTTCTTT. Translation gives CASSLEGTPNTEAFF.

The V and J genes are TRBV5-6 and TRBJ2-3; 8 bases line up with TRBD2. CDR3 size: 16 residues. CDR1 SGHDT and CDR2 YYEEEE come from the germline V gene. V gave up 1 base and J gave up 3 bases; unmatched junction bases: 7. The CDR3 loop is CASSLWAGGLTDTQYF. CDR3 in DNA: TGTGCCAGCAGCTTGTGGGCGGGAGGATTAACAGATACGCAGTATTTT.

As for this clone: The identical CDR3 is also encoded by other nucleotide sequences in the sample. V and J are TRBV18 and TRBJ2-2; a possible D gene is TRBD2 (6 bases). Germline loops: CDR1 KGHSH, CDR2 LQKENI. Between the trimmed V and J ends, which lost 4 bases and 2 bases, there was a span of 14 bases. The CDR3 is 16 residues long. In DNA form, the CDR3 reads TGTGCCAGCTCACGACCGAGCGGGCGTAACACCGGGGAGCTGTTTTTT. The encoded protein is CASSRPSGRNTGELFF.

This chain uses TRBV27 with TRBJ2-1; 11 nucleotides line up with TRBD2. V was pared by 8 bases and J by 5 bases, with 11 bases of the junction left unmatched. The V gene's germline CDR1 is MNHEY and CDR2 SMNVEV (reference sequence). The CDR3 runs to 16 residues. The CDR3 DNA is TGTGCCAGCCGTCTGTTGCCGGGACTAGCGGACAATGAGCAGTTCTTC. Protein product: CASRLLPGLADNEQFF.

A remark on this clone: Other DNA sequences in this specimen translate into the identical CDR3. V and J are TRBV30 and TRBJ2-2; TRBD2 is a possible D gene (5 bases). CDR3 length: 14 amino acids. From germline, CDR1 is GTSNPN and CDR2 SVGIG (reference sequence). Deletions cut 0 bases from V and 6 bases from J, with 11 bases between. This CDR3 reads CAWSVLVGAGELFF. DNA of the CDR3: TGTGCCTGGAGTGTATTGGTGGGAGCCGGGGAGCTGTTTTTT.

The J gene is TRBJ2-7, the V gene TRBV29-1, with D hard to call. The CDR3 consists of 12 residues. From germline, CDR1 is SQVTM and CDR2 ANQGSEA. Trimming left V 4 bases short and J 6 bases short, with 13 bases between. The CDR3 loop reads CSVGSAPSEQYF. The DNA of the CDR3 is TGCAGCGTTGGGTCCGCACCGAGCGAGCAGTACTTC.

This rearrangement joins TRBV19 to TRBJ1-5; D is possibly TRBD1 (5 bases). From germline, CDR1 is LNHDA and CDR2 SQIVND (reference sequence). Trimming removed 8 bases from V and 3 bases from J, with 11 bases in between. This CDR3 is 13 amino acids long. CDR3 amino acids: CASAGGFNQPQHF. In nucleotides, the CDR3 is TGTGCCAGTGCGGGGGGATTCAATCAGCCCCAGCATTTT.

V and J are TRBV5-1 and TRBJ2-7; 8 bases agree with TRBD2. Germline CDR1 SGHRS, CDR2 YFSETQ. This CDR3 is 15 amino acids long. V was clipped by 3 bases and J by 7 bases; unmatched bases: 12. In DNA form, the CDR3 reads TGCGCCAGCAGCTCTAGAAAGCGGGAGCGGGAAGAGCAGTACTTC. Its protein product is CASSSRKREREEQYF.